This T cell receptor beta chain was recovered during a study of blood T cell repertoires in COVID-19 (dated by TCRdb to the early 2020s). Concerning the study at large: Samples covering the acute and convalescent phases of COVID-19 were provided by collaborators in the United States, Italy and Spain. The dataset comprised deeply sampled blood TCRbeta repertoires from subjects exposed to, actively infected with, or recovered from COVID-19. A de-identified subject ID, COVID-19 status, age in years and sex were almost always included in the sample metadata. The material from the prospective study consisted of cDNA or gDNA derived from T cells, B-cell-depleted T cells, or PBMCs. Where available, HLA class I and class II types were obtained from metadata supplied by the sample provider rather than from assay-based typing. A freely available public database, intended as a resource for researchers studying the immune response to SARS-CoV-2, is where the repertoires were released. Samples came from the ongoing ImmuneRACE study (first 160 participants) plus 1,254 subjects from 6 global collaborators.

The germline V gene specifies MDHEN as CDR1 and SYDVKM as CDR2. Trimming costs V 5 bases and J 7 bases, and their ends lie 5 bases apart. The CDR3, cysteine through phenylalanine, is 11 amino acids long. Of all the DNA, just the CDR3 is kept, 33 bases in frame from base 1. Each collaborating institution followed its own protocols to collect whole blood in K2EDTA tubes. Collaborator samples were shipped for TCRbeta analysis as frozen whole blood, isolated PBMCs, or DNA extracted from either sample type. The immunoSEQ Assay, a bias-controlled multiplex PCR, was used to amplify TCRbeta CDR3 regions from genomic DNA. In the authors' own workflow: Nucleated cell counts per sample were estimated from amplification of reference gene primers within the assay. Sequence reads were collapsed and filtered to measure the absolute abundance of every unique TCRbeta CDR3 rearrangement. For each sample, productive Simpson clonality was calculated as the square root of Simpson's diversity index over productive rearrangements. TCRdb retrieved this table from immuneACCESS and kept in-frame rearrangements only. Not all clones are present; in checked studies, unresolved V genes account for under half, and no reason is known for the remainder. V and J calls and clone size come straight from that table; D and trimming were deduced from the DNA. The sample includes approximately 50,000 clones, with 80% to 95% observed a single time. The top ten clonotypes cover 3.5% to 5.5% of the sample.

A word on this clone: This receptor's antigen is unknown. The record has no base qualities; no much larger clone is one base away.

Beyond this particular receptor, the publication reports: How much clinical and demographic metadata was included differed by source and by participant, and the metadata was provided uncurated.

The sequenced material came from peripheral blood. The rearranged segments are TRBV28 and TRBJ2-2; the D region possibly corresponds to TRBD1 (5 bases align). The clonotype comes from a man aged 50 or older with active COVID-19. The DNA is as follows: TGTGCCAGCAGTCAGGGCGGGGAGCTGTTTTTT. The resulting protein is CASSQGGELFF.